These T cell receptor beta chains were read from a single sample in a study of technical replicates of blood from a handful of donors. Generated by immunoSEQ multiplex PCR, the TCRdb table keeps only in-frame clones and is missing some. The data contain more than 90,000 clones, roughly 95% of them seen just once; the ten biggest clones take up approximately 0.2%. The sequenced sample was T cells isolated from PBMCs. Receptors were obtained from a human donor in good health. Each CDR3 is given with its conserved first and last residue. A D gene is named only where the DNA matches it firmly. Expanded clones get a size class; other rows say once, few or many, or leave the size out.

CDR3 DNA,CDR3 protein,V gene,clone size,D gene,J gene
TGTGCCAGCAGTTCACAGGGGGCAGGGGGGGAGACCCAGTACTTC,CASSSQGAGGETQYF,TRBV6-5,NA,TRBD1,TRBJ2-5
TGTGCCAGCAGCTTAGAGTCGGATTCACCCCTCCACTTT,CASSLESDSPLHF,TRBV11-2,NA,NA,TRBJ1-6
TGTGCCAGCAGTGTTAGCGGGGGGACAGATACGCAGTATTTT,CASSVSGGTDTQYF,TRBV6-4,NA,TRBD2,TRBJ2-3
TGTGCCAGCAGCTTAACGTCGACAGGGATCGGATCTGGGGCCAACGTCCTGACTTTC,CASSLTSTGIGSGANVLTF,TRBV7-3,NA,TRBD1,TRBJ2-6
TGTGCCAGCAGGCCTTGGACTAGCGGGGGTTACGAGCAGTACTTC,CASRPWTSGGYEQYF,TRBV6-5,NA,TRBD2,TRBJ2-7
TGTGCCAGCAGCTTTAGCGGGGGGGCCGGGGAGCTGTTTTTT,CASSFSGGAGELFF,TRBV7-3,NA,TRBD2,TRBJ2-2
TGTGCCATCAGAATCTCCGGGACAGCATATGGCTACACCTTC,CAIRISGTAYGYTF,TRBV10-3,NA,TRBD1,TRBJ1-2
TGTGCCAGTAGTATAGTCCGGGATGAGCAGTTCTTC,CASSIVRDEQFF,TRBV19,NA,NA,TRBJ2-1
TGTGCCAGCAGCTTACCCTTGGGCGGGACCTACGAGCAGTACTTC,CASSLPLGGTYEQYF,TRBV7-8,NA,NA,TRBJ2-7
TGTGCCAGCAGTGAATCTCACCACCAACTCTCTGGAAACACCATATATTTT,CASSESHHQLSGNTIYF,TRBV6-1,NA,NA,TRBJ1-3
TGTGCCAGCAGTAATATTGTCCCCCGGGAAACGGGGTATGGCTACACCTTC,CASSNIVPRETGYGYTF,TRBV28,NA,NA,TRBJ1-2
TGTGCCAGCAGTTCCTACTACGAGCAGTACTTC,CASSSYYEQYF,TRBV27,NA,NA,TRBJ2-7
TGTGCCAGCAGTTTAACCCTGGACAGCTCCTACAATGAGCAGTTCTTC,CASSLTLDSSYNEQFF,TRBV27,NA,NA,TRBJ2-1
TGCGCCAGCAGCCAAGACGGTAATAGCGGGAGAATTGAGAACGAGCAGTACTTC,CASSQDGNSGRIENEQYF,TRBV4-1,NA,TRBD2,TRBJ2-7
TGTGCCAGCAGTGAATCTGGCTTCCCCTACGAGCAGTACTTC,CASSESGFPYEQYF,TRBV2,NA,NA,TRBJ2-7
TGTGCCAGCAGTCGGAGCGGGGGGGCCGGGAAGACCCAGTACTTC,CASSRSGGAGKTQYF,TRBV7-2,many,TRBD2,TRBJ2-5
TGTGCCAGCAGCTTGCAGGGTTCTGGAAACACCATATATTTT,CASSLQGSGNTIYF,TRBV5-4,NA,NA,TRBJ1-3
TGCGCCAGCAGCCAAATCGTCACATCGCCCTACGAGCAGTACTTC,CASSQIVTSPYEQYF,TRBV4-1,once,NA,TRBJ2-7
TGTGCCAGTAGTATAGGGGGAGGCGGCGGGGGGGCCTTGGATACGCAGTATTTT,CASSIGGGGGGALDTQYF,TRBV19,NA,TRBD2,TRBJ2-3
TGTGCCAGCAGTTTCCAGGAACACACTGAAGCTTTCTTT,CASSFQEHTEAFF,TRBV6-5,NA,NA,TRBJ1-1
TGTGCCAGCAGCGGGGGACCAGGGGCAGGCTACGAGCAGTACTTC,CASSGGPGAGYEQYF,TRBV5-4,NA,NA,TRBJ2-7
TGCGCCAGCAGCGGACAGGGGGTGGCTGAAGCTTTCTTT,CASSGQGVAEAFF,TRBV5-1,NA,TRBD1,TRBJ1-1
TGCGCCAGCAGCCAGGGACAGGGCTCCAAAAACATTCAGTACTTC,CASSQGQGSKNIQYF,TRBV4-1,NA,TRBD1,TRBJ2-4
TGCGCCAGCGCCGAAATGGGCAGCACAGATACGCAGTATTTT,CASAEMGSTDTQYF,TRBV5-1,NA,NA,TRBJ2-3
TGTGCCAGCAGTTACTCCACAGGGTCTGGGCAGCCCCAGCATTTT,CASSYSTGSGQPQHF,TRBV6-5,NA,NA,TRBJ1-5
TGTGCCAGCAGGATACCGGACAGGGGAGAGAACACTGAAGCTTTCTTT,CASRIPDRGENTEAFF,TRBV6-6,NA,TRBD1,TRBJ1-1
TGTGCCAGTAGTATAGATAGAGGGCAGATAAATGAAAAACTGTTTTTT,CASSIDRGQINEKLFF,TRBV19,NA,NA,TRBJ1-4
TGTGCCAGCAGCCCCGGACAGGGGGCGGGAGAGACCCAGTACTTC,CASSPGQGAGETQYF,TRBV9,NA,TRBD1,TRBJ2-5
TGTGCCAGCAGTTACCCCGGACCGGGAACCGGGGAGCTGTTTTTT,CASSYPGPGTGELFF,TRBV6-6,NA,NA,TRBJ2-2
TGCGCCAGCAGCCTGCAGGGGCCGGACACCGGGGAGCTGTTTTTT,CASSLQGPDTGELFF,TRBV5-1,once,NA,TRBJ2-2
TGTGCCACCAGCAGTGGGGGCGCCGGGGAGACCCAGTACTTC,CATSSGGAGETQYF,TRBV15,NA,NA,TRBJ2-5
TGTGCCAGCAGCGTCACGGCGGGGAGAGATACGCAGTATTTT,CASSVTAGRDTQYF,TRBV9,NA,NA,TRBJ2-3
TGTGCCAGCAGCCCCCGAGGGTTCGACGAGCAGTACTTC,CASSPRGFDEQYF,TRBV6-1,NA,NA,TRBJ2-7
TGTGCCAGCAGTCAAGGGACAGGGAACACCGGGGAGCTGTTTTTT,CASSQGTGNTGELFF,TRBV6-4,NA,TRBD1,TRBJ2-2
TGTGCCAGCAGTTCCCCGGGACTAGCCTCCTACAATGAGCAGTTCTTC,CASSSPGLASYNEQFF,TRBV6-5,NA,TRBD2,TRBJ2-1
TGTGCCAGCAGTGACAGGGTTGCAGATACGCAGTATTTT,CASSDRVADTQYF,TRBV2,once,NA,TRBJ2-3
TGCGCCAGCAGCTTGACTAGCGGGGGGGACTACGAGCAGTACTTC,CASSLTSGGDYEQYF,TRBV5-1,NA,TRBD2,TRBJ2-7